The next 13 T cell receptor beta chains were all read from a single sample in a study of T cell responses to AZD1222 COVID-19 vaccine. TCRdb's copy holds only in-frame clones and misses some; the assay was immunoSEQ multiplex PCR. The sample lists fewer than 200,000 clones; around 89% were seen once. The input for sequencing was peripheral blood, taken 28 days after the second dose of the MenACWY control vaccine. All receptors come from an adult who received the MenACWY meningococcal vaccine as a control.

The V gene is TRBV5-8, the J gene TRBJ1-1, with a tentative D call TRBD1 (5 bases). The germline gives CDR1 SGHTS, CDR2 YDEGEE. V was cut by 0 bases and J by 1 base, with 10 bases left in between. The CDR3 runs to 15 residues. The CDR3 region has the DNA TGTGCCAGCAGCTTGGTTGGGGGGAGGAACACTGAAGCTTTCTTT. It encodes CASSLVGGRNTEAFF. The complete variable domain, with remaining parts taken from reference TRBV5-8 and TRBJ1-1, reads EAGVTQSPTHLIKTRGQQATLRCSPISGHTSVYWYQQALGLGLQFLLWYDEGEERNRGNFPPRFSGRQFPNYSSELNVNALELEDSALYLCASSLVGGRNTEAFFGQGTRLTVV.

The chain recombines TRBV7-9 with TRBJ1-1; D uncertain. Germline V gives CDR1 SEHNR, CDR2 FQNEAQ (reference sequence). The CDR3 spans 15 residues. Trimming cost V 3 bases and J 0 bases, with 11 bases left between them. This CDR3 is CASSFGEVVNTEAFF. For the CDR3, the DNA is TGTGCCAGCAGCTTCGGGGAAGTGGTGAACACTGAAGCTTTCTTT.

The V gene is TRBV28, the J gene TRBJ1-3; TRBD1 is a possible D gene (5 bases). CDR3 length: 16 amino acids. V was clipped by 5 bases and J by 5 bases, with 19 bases between them. The germline V gene has CDR1 MDHEN and CDR2 SYDVKM. The CDR3 loop reads CASSGGVLVGRNTIYF. The CDR3 region has the DNA TGTGCCAGCAGTGGGGGGGTATTAGTCGGCAGAAACACCATATATTTT. Looking up the rest from reference TRBV28 and TRBJ1-3 gives the full variable domain: DVKVTQSSRYLVKRTGEKVFLECVQDMDHENMFWYRQDPGLGLRLIYFSYDVKMKEKGDIPEGYSVSREKKERFSLILESASTNQTSMYLCASSGGVLVGRNTIYFGEGSWLTVV.

In its sample, this clone was seen once. V usage is TRBV27 and J usage is TRBJ2-7; 7 bases are a match to TRBD2. V lost 6 bases and J lost 4; bases outside the gene matches: 18. Germline assignment: CDR1 MNHEY and CDR2 SMNVEV (reference sequence). The CDR3 covers 17 residues. The CDR3 DNA sequence: TGTGCCAGCAGACTTCGTGGGACTACCTCGAGACCTTACGAGCAGTACTTC. The encoded protein is CASRLRGTTSRPYEQYF.

This rearrangement joins TRBV18 to TRBJ1-1, with D perhaps matching TRBD1 (5 bases). CDR3 length: 15 amino acids. The germline CDR1 and CDR2 sequences are KGHSH and LQKENI. With 6 bases removed from V and 3 bases from J, the gap between germline ends came to 17 bases. CDR3 DNA: TGTGCCAGCTCCCCCCTTAGCTCGGGGGACACTGAAGCTTTCTTT. It yields the protein CASSPLSSGDTEAFF.

This clone was found once. The rearrangement uses TRBV4-3 and TRBJ2-3, with a weak D call TRBD2 (5 bases). This CDR3 has 16 amino acids. Trimming took 1 base from V and 1 from J, leaving 12 bases between them. Germline CDR1 reads LGHNA; CDR2 reads YSLEER. CDR3 nucleotide sequence: TGCGCCAGCAGCCAAGGCGCGGGTAGCGGCACAGATACGCAGTATTTT. Amino acid sequence: CASSQGAGSGTDTQYF.

V usage is TRBV3-1 (or the pseudogene TRBV3-2) and J usage is TRBJ2-1, with 13 bases lining up with TRBD2. From germline, CDR1 is LGHDT and CDR2 YNNKEL (reference sequence). The CDR3 runs to 16 residues. V shed 2 bases, J shed 9 bases, and the junction held 7 bases outside the gene matches. This CDR3 reads CASSQPGLAGRGEQFF. The DNA for the CDR3 is TGTGCCAGCAGCCAACCGGGACTAGCGGGACGGGGTGAGCAGTTCTTC.

The V and J genes are TRBV7-2 and TRBJ2-1; TRBD2 agrees at 10 bases. This CDR3 region has 15 residues. CDR1 and CDR2 (germline): SGHTA, FQGNSA. V was pared by 5 bases and J by 7 bases, with 8 bases of the junction left unmatched. This CDR3 reads CASSQPGLAINEQFF. In DNA form, the CDR3 reads TGTGCCAGCAGCCAACCGGGACTAGCGATAAATGAGCAGTTCTTC.

The V call is TRBV7-9, the J call TRBJ1-5; TRBD1 is a possible D gene (6 bases). Germline CDR1 SEHNR, CDR2 FQNEAQ (reference sequence). The V end lost 1 base, the J end lost 8 bases, and 12 bases lay between the germline ends. The CDR3 is 14 amino acids. The DNA for the CDR3 is TGTGCCAGCAGCTTAGACAGGGAAGGTAAGCCCCAGCATTTT. Translation gives CASSLDREGKPQHF.

This clone has only a few counts. The V gene is TRBV5-1, the J gene TRBJ1-4; the D is unclear. There are 18 residues in the CDR3. V was shortened by 4 bases and J by 6 bases, with 25 bases between the two germline ends. CDR1 is SGHRS and CDR2 is YFSETQ in the germline V gene. The CDR3 DNA follows: TGCGCCAGCAGCACTCGTACGGTATCCCTCGCGGGTGATGAAAAACTGTTTTTT. Protein: CASSTRTVSLAGDEKLFF.

The V and J genes are TRBV13 and TRBJ1-4; no clear D. Per the germline V gene, CDR1 is PRHDT and CDR2 is FYEKMQ (reference sequence). This CDR3 spans 13 amino acids. Trimming stripped 3 bases from V and 4 bases from J, with 6 bases between. The CDR3 nucleotides are TGTGCCAGCAGCTTGGGTCGTAATGAAAAACTGTTTTTT. It yields the protein CASSLGRNEKLFF.

Written as DNA, the CDR3 is TGTGCCAGCAGCTCCCGGACAGGGAACACTGAAGCTTTCTTT. Translating it yields CASSSRTGNTEAFF. The chain couples TRBV13 to TRBJ1-1; 7 nucleotides align to TRBD1. The CDR3 runs 14 residues. The germline CDR1 and CDR2 sequences are PRHDT and FYEKMQ (reference sequence). With 4 bases clipped from V and 1 base from J, the junction kept 3 bases outside the gene matches.

This clone was observed a handful of times. The sample has other DNA sequences that encode this CDR3 too. The V call is TRBV9, the J call TRBJ1-1; D is ambiguous. Per the germline V gene, CDR1 is SGDLS and CDR2 is YYNGEE. Trimming pared 0 bases from V and 7 bases from J, leaving 7 bases between. The CDR3 sequence is 12 residues long. CDR3 nucleotide sequence: TGTGCCAGCAGCGTAGGGGTGGGTGAAGCTTTCTTT. Its protein is CASSVGVGEAFF.